This T cell receptor beta chain came from a study of blood T cell repertoires in COVID-19. Across the whole study: COVID-19 samples, acute and convalescent, were from the United States, Italy and Spain. Sample material is recorded as cDNA or gDNA derived from T cells, B-cell-depleted T cells, or PBMCs.

In the original processing: For nucleated cells, counts were estimated from reference gene primer amplification. Libraries were prepared by immunoSEQ multiplex PCR; TCRdb keeps only in-frame clonotypes and omits some of them. V and J calls and clone size are those listed in that table; D and trimming were worked out from the DNA. The sample consists of about 400,000 clones, roughly 86% of them appearing once. This clone was seen just once. Germline CDR1 is SGHRS and CDR2 is YFSETQ. The length of the CDR3 is 15 residues. With V trimmed by 9 bases and J by 0 bases, 9 bases remained unmatched. Sequenced input: PBMCs or T cells enriched from blood (not recorded which). The V and J genes are TRBV5-1 and TRBJ2-5, with TRBD1 matching over 9 bases. The receptor was derived from a woman aged 40 to 55 with acute COVID-19. For the CDR3, the DNA is TGCGCCACCTCGGAGACAGGGGGAAACCAAGAGACCCAGTACTTC. It specifies CATSETGGNQETQYF.